This T cell receptor (beta chain) appears in the sequencing data of a study of blood T cell repertoires in COVID-19. The authors' processing: Quantification of nucleated cells was approximated via reference gene primer amplification. Profiled with immunoSEQ multiplex PCR; TCRdb holds only in-frame clones, not every one. V and J calls and clone size come straight from that table; D and trimming were deduced from the DNA. The sample contains 250,000 to 300,000 clones, 80% to 90% of which appear only once. Trimming cost V 3 bases and J 0 bases, with 12 bases left between them. Per the germline V gene, CDR1 is LNHDA and CDR2 is SQIVND (reference sequence). The CDR3 is made up of 16 amino acids.

The gene calls are TRBV19 and TRBJ1-5; D unresolved. The sequence was obtained from a woman aged 70 to 79 with COVID-19, enrolled during active disease. Sequences were obtained from peripheral blood. This CDR3 reads CASSIRSGNSNQPQHF. CDR3 coding DNA: TGTGCCAGTAGTATTCGGTCGGGGAATAGCAATCAGCCCCAGCATTTT. The full variable domain, rest sourced from reference TRBV19 and TRBJ1-5, is DGGITQSPKYLFRKEGQNVTLSCEQNLNHDAMYWYRQDPGQGLRLIYYSQIVNDFQKGDIAEGYSVSREKKESFPLTVTSAQKNPTAFYLCASSIRSGNSNQPQHFGDGTRLSIL.